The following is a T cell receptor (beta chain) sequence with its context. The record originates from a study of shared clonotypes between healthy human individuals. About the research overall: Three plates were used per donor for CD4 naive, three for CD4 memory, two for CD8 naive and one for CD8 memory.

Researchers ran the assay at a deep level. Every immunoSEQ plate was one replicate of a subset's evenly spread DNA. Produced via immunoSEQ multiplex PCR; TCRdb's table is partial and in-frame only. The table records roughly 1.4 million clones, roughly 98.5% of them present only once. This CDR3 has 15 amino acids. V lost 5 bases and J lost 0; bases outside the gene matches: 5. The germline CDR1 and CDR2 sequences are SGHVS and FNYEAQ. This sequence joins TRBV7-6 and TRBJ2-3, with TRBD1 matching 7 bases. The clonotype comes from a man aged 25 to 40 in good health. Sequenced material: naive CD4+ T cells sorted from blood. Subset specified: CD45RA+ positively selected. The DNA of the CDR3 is TGTGCCAGCAGCGCCCGGGACAGAAGCACAGATACGCAGTATTTT. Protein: CASSARDRSTDTQYF.